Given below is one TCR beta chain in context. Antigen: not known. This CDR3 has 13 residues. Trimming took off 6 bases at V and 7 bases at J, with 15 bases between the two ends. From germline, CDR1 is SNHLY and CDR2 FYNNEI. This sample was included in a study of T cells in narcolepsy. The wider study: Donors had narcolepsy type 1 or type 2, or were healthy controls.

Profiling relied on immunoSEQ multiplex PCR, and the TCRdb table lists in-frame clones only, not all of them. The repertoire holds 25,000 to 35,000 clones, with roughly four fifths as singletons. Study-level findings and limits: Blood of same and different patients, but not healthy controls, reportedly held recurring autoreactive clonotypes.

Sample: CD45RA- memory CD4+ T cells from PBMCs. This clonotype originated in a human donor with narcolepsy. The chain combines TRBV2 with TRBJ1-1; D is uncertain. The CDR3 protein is CASRVRTGDEAFF. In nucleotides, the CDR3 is TGTGCCAGCAGAGTGAGGACCGGGGATGAAGCTTTCTTT.